The following is a TCR beta chain sequence with its context. What it recognizes is unknown. The source of the sample is a study of vaccination and CD4 T cells after COVID-19. Stated treatment: approximately 9-day PBMC culture with coronavirus spike peptide pools or control peptides (ViraFEST assay). Cultured CD4+ T cell DNA was sequenced using the Oncomine TCR Beta short-read assay. MiXCR, applied by TCRdb to the PCR reads, yields one record per CDR3 protein. The table has around 9,000 distinct CDR3 sequences, around 57% seen once. Germline CDR1 SGHTA, CDR2 FQGTGA. V was pared by 5 bases and J by 3 bases, with 13 bases between. The length of the CDR3 is 15 residues.

The rearrangement joins TRBV7-3 to TRBJ2-2, with D perhaps TRBD1 (5 bases). The clonotype was recovered from a human donor who had recovered from COVID-19. What was sequenced was CD4+ T cells from blood, cultured in vitro. The CDR3 DNA reads TGTGCCAGCAGCCAGGGTAATTCGTACACCGGGGAGCTGTTTTTT. Translation gives CASSQGNSYTGELFF.